The 9 T cell receptor beta chains below were found in one sample sequenced in a study of shared clonotypes between healthy human individuals. TCRdb's copy holds only in-frame clones and misses some; the assay was immunoSEQ multiplex PCR. This sample carries around 2.5 million clones, 93% of them seen once, and the ten largest clones take roughly 0.36%. Sequenced sample: naive CD4+ T cells from PBMCs. The subset is: CD45RA+ positively selected. Receptor source: a young man in good health. Some clones in this sample may be carry-over from other donors' samples.

The V and J genes are TRBV4-2 and TRBJ1-4; D gene unclear. V was cut by 1 base and J by 4 bases, with 13 bases left in between. CDR1 is LGHNA and CDR2 is YNFKEQ in the germline V gene. The CDR3 totals 16 residues. CDR3 protein: CASSQAPRTINEKLFF. CDR3 nucleotide sequence: TGTGCCAGCAGCCAAGCCCCGCGAACTATTAATGAAAAACTGTTTTTT.

The chain's CDR3 is CSVERREAPPEQFF. In DNA form, the CDR3 reads TGCAGCGTTGAACGGCGGGAGGCCCCCCCAGAGCAGTTCTTC. This chain connects TRBV29-1 to TRBJ2-1; 8 nucleotides agree with TRBD2. The CDR3 is made up of 14 amino acids. V dropped 2 bases and J dropped 10; count of bases not matched to a gene: 10. The germline V gene has CDR1 SQVTM and CDR2 ANQGSEA.

For this clone: The sample carries other DNA sequences with the same CDR3. The chain recombines TRBV7-9 with TRBJ2-3; D not certain. Trimming removed 1 base from V and 5 bases from J, with 10 bases in between. The CDR3 has 14 residues. Germline values: CDR1 SEHNR, CDR2 FQNEAQ (reference sequence). The DNA for the CDR3 is TGTGCCAGCAGCTTAGGGCCAGGCGGAGATACGCAGTATTTT. It translates to CASSLGPGGDTQYF.

V is TRBV10-3 and J is TRBJ2-7, with 8 bases fitting TRBD2. V lost 1 base to trimming and J lost 1 base; unmatched junction nucleotides: 3. This CDR3 region has 15 residues. Germline V gene lookup returns CDR1 ENHRY and CDR2 SYGVKD. CDR3 nucleotides: TGTGCCATCAGTGAGTTTAGCGGGGCTTCCTACGAGCAGTACTTC. This encodes CAISEFSGASYEQYF.

The V and J genes are TRBV5-1 and TRBJ2-1, with 15 bases identical to TRBD2. The germline V gene has CDR1 SGHRS and CDR2 YFSETQ. The CDR3 spans 20 residues. J gave up 8 bases and V 2 bases, and 17 bases lay outside the gene matches. The CDR3: CASSLGQPGLAGGPPHEQFF. The CDR3 coding sequence is TGCGCCAGCAGCTTAGGACAGCCGGGACTAGCGGGAGGCCCACCCCATGAGCAGTTCTTC.

V usage is TRBV6-5 and J usage is TRBJ2-3; D is possibly TRBD2 (5 bases). V gave up 7 bases and J gave up 4 bases, with 12 bases separating them. This CDR3 is built from 13 residues. Germline assignment: CDR1 MNHEY and CDR2 SVGAGI. For the CDR3, the DNA is TGTGCCAGCAAGAGGGATAGTGCAGATACGCAGTATTTT. Translation gives CASKRDSADTQYF.

On this clone itself: One end of the junction is discordant with germline, which a read error may explain. The chain uses TRBV30 and TRBJ2-7; TRBD2 aligns across 8 bases. CDR1 and CDR2 (germline): GTSNPN, SVGIG (reference sequence). The CDR3 totals 16 residues. The CDR3 is CVWSVLRGGGPYEQYF. The CDR3 coding sequence is TGTGTCTGGAGTGTACTTCGGGGGGGCGGCCCCTACGAGCAGTACTTC.

The chain employs TRBV4-3 and TRBJ2-1; a weak D match, TRBD1 (9 bases). Trimming stripped 1 base from V and 2 bases from J, with 15 bases between. The CDR3 consists of 17 residues. Germline assignment: CDR1 LGHNA and CDR2 YSLEER. CDR3 residues: CASSQVAGTGTYNEQFF. CDR3 DNA: TGCGCCAGCAGCCAAGTAGCGGGGACAGGGACCTACAATGAGCAGTTCTTC.

V usage is TRBV9 and J usage is TRBJ1-1, with D tentatively TRBD1 (5 bases). V shed 6 bases and J shed 1 base, with 19 bases lying between them. Germline lookup yields CDR1 SGDLS and CDR2 YYNGEE. The CDR3 contains 16 residues. CDR3 in amino acids: CASTRGQGQGNTEAFF. The CDR3 bases are TGTGCCAGCACCCGTGGCCAGGGCCAGGGGAACACTGAAGCTTTCTTT.